The clone carrying this T cell receptor beta chain came up once. What it binds is not known. The CDR3 has 18 amino acids. The germline V gene encodes CDR1 LNHDA and CDR2 SQIVND (reference sequence). The V and J ends lost 8 bases and 8 bases, in that order; junction bases with no gene match: 19. Data came from immunoSEQ multiplex PCR; TCRdb stores just in-frame clones and leaves some out. The table has approximately 200,000 clones, 90% to 95% seen once. The sample is drawn from a study of T cell responses to AZD1222 COVID-19 vaccine. Notes on the study in general: The study found Spike-specific TCR breadth and depth rose after two AZD1222 doses. Seropositive status at baseline applied to only six AZD1222 recipients.

This clonotype was sampled from an adult in good health. J is TRBJ2-1 and V is TRBV19; 12 nucleotides align to TRBD2. Specimen: peripheral blood, collected on day 0 of AZD1222 vaccination. CDR3 sequence: CASAPRLAGDARVDEQFF. The CDR3 DNA is TGTGCCAGTGCCCCTAGACTAGCGGGAGACGCTCGGGTCGATGAGCAGTTCTTC.